What follows describes a single TCR beta chain. Recruitment covered about two dozen US areas and drew participants whose ages spanned roughly 18 to 100 years. What the recovered Cohort 3 donors had was two negative PCRs, clearance, or symptom resolution. The source of the sample is a study of blood T cell repertoires in COVID-19. Study details: Collection of acute and convalescent COVID-19 samples took place in the United States, Italy and Spain.

Sequencing used immunoSEQ multiplex PCR; TCRdb keeps in-frame clones, though not all of them. This table holds 160,000 or so clones, 65% to 90% found once. The clonotype originates from a man aged 50-60 years who had recovered from COVID-19. Material for sequencing was PBMCs or T cells enriched from blood (not recorded which).

The CDR3 coding sequence is TGTGCCAGCAGCTCCCAAGGACTAGTGGGGGAGACCCAGTACTTC. It codes for CASSSQGLVGETQYF. V usage is TRBV5-8 and J usage is TRBJ2-5; TRBD2 matches 7 bases. The V and J ends lost 3 bases and 5 bases, in that order; junction bases with no gene match: 10. Germline-derived CDR1 and CDR2 are SGHTS and YDEGEE. This CDR3 is 15 amino acids long.